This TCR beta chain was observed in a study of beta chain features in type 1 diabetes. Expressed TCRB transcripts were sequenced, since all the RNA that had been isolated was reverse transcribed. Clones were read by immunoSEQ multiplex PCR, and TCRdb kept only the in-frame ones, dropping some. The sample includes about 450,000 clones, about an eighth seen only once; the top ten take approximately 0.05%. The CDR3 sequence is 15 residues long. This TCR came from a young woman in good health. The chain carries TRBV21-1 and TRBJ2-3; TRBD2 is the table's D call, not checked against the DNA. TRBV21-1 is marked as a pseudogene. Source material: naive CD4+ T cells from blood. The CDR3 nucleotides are TGTGCCAGCAGCCAATTGGGGGGGTGCACAGATACGCAGTATTTT. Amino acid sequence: CASSQLGGCTDTQYF.